This TCR beta chain was captured by sequencing in a study of blood T cell repertoires in COVID-19. Study information: The cDNA or gDNA used as material had been derived from T cells, B-cell-depleted T cells, or PBMCs.

The data were produced by immunoSEQ multiplex PCR, yet TCRdb's version contains in-frame clones alone and is incomplete. The sample yields around 480,000 clones, roughly 87% seen once. The trim removed 4 bases at V and 1 base at J, leaving 10 bases unmatched. The CDR3 has 17 residues. Germline V CDR1 and CDR2: SGDLS, YYNGEE. This clone showed up just a few times. Cohort placement rested on clinical history that participants reported themselves. For recovered donors of Cohort 3, there were two negative PCRs, clearance, or symptom resolution. This receptor was obtained from a woman younger than 35 who had recovered from COVID-19. The chain recombines TRBV9 with TRBJ1-1, with 10 bases fitting TRBD1. The specimen sequenced was PBMCs or T cells enriched from blood (not recorded which). The CDR3 region is CASSPPGQGTQNTEAFF. The DNA of the CDR3 is TGTGCCAGCAGCCCCCCGGGACAGGGGACGCAGAACACTGAAGCTTTCTTT.